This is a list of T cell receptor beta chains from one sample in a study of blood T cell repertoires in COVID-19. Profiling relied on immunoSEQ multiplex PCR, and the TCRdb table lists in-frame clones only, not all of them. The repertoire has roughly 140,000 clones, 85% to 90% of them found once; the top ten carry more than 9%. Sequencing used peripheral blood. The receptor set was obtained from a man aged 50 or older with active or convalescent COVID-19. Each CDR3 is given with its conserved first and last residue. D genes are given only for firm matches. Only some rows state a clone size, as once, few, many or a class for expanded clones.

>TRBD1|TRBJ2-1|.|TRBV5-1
CASSFEGAGEQFF
TGCGCCAGCAGCTTTGAGGGGGCCGGTGAGCAGTTCTTC
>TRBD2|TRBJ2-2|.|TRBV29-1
CSVVVAGVITGELFF
TGCAGCGTTGTAGTAGCGGGAGTTATCACCGGGGAGCTGTTTTTT
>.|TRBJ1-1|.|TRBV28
CASTSLADTEAFF
TGTGCCAGCACCTCTTTGGCCGACACTGAAGCTTTCTTT
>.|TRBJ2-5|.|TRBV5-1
CASRGAAGPRETQYF
TGCGCCAGCAGGGGGGCAGCGGGGCCAAGAGAGACCCAGTACTTC
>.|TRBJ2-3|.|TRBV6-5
CASSLRGPSTDTQYF
TGTGCCAGCAGCCTCAGGGGTCCCAGCACAGATACGCAGTATTTT
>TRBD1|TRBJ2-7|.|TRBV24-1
CATGTASREQYF
TGTGCCACCGGGACAGCGTCTCGCGAGCAGTACTTC
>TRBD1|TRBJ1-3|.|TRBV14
CASSPGTAGNTIYF
TGTGCCAGCAGTCCCGGGACAGCTGGAAACACCATATATTTT
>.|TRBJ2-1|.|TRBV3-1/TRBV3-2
CASREGGEQFF
TGTGCCAGCAGAGAGGGTGGTGAGCAGTTCTTC
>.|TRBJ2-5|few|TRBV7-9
CASSLDNGSQETQYF
TGTGCCAGCAGCTTAGATAACGGGAGCCAAGAGACCCAGTACTTC
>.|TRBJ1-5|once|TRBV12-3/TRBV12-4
CASSLMSQPQHF
TGTGCCAGCAGTTTAATGAGCCAGCCCCAGCATTTT
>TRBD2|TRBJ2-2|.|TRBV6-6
CASSPPGLAANTGELFF
TGTGCCAGCAGTCCTCCGGGACTAGCGGCGAACACCGGGGAGCTGTTTTTT
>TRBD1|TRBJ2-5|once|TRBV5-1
CASSRQGSETQYF
TGCGCCAGCAGCAGACAGGGCTCGGAGACCCAGTACTTC
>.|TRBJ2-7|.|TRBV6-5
CASRRGREQYF
TGTGCCAGCAGGAGAGGGCGCGAGCAGTACTTC
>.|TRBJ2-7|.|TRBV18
CASSPGTSSYEQYF
TGTGCCAGCTCACCCGGGACTTCTTCCTACGAGCAGTACTTC
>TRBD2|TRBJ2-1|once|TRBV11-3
CASSSFSGTRNEQFF
TGTGCCAGCAGCTCGTTTAGCGGGACCCGGAATGAGCAGTTCTTC
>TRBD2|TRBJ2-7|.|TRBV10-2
CASSEGTPSGYEQYF
TGCGCCAGCAGTGAGGGGACCCCTAGCGGCTACGAGCAGTACTTC
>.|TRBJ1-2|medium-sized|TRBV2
CAGRRDLGGKYGYTF
TGTGCCGGCCGGCGGGACCTCGGGGGAAAGTATGGCTACACCTTC
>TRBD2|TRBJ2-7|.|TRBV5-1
CASGRGTINHEQYF
TGCGCCAGCGGGCGGGGGACTATCAACCACGAGCAGTACTTC
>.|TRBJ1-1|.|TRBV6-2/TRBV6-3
CASSYSAGSREAFF
TGTGCCAGCAGTTACTCCGCAGGCTCAAGAGAAGCTTTCTTT
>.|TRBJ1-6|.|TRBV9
CASSPRGAGVDSPLHF
TGTGCCAGCAGCCCCAGGGGAGCAGGGGTGGATTCACCCCTCCACTTT
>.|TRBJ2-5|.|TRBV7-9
CASSKTGQETQYF
TGTGCCAGCAGCAAGACAGGTCAAGAGACCCAGTACTTC
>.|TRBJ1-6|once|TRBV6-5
CASSYNNRPNSPLHF
TGTGCCAGCAGTTACAATAACAGGCCTAATTCACCCCTCCACTTT
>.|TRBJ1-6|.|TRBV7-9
CASSPTGYNSPLHF
TGTGCCAGCAGCCCCACAGGGTATAATTCACCCCTCCACTTT
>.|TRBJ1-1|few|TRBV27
CASSPIGGASTEAFF
TGTGCCAGCAGCCCCATCGGCGGGGCGAGCACTGAAGCTTTCTTT
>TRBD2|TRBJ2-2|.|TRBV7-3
CASSPRTSVANTGELFF
TGTGCCAGCAGCCCCCGGACTAGCGTCGCGAACACCGGGGAGCTGTTTTTT
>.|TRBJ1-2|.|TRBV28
CASSPPSANYGYTF
TGTGCCAGCAGTCCCCCCTCGGCTAACTATGGCTACACCTTC
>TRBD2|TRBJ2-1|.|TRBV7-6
CASSLQGLAGNEQFF
TGTGCCAGCAGCTTACAGGGACTAGCGGGAAATGAGCAGTTCTTC
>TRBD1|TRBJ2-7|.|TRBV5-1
CASSPGTGTYEQYF
TGCGCCAGCAGCCCCGGGACAGGGACCTACGAGCAGTACTTC
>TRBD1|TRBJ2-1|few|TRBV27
CASTLTGADYNEQFF
TGTGCCAGCACCCTGACAGGGGCCGATTACAATGAGCAGTTCTTC
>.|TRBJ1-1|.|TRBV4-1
CASSQADSNTEAFF
TGCGCCAGCAGCCAGGCAGACAGTAACACTGAAGCTTTCTTT
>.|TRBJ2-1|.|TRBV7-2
CASSVTRLGSNEQFF
TGTGCCAGCAGCGTGACTAGGTTGGGATCCAATGAGCAGTTCTTC
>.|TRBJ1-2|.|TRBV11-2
CASSPSSFNYGYTF
TGTGCCAGCAGCCCTTCCTCCTTTAACTATGGCTACACCTTC
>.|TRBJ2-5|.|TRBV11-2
CASSFLATAETQYF
TGTGCCAGCAGCTTTCTAGCGACGGCAGAGACCCAGTACTTC
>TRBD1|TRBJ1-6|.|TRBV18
CASSPGTGVSPLHF
TGTGCCAGCTCACCAGGGACAGGGGTATCACCCCTCCACTTT
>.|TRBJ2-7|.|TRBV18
CASSHGFNDEQYF
TGTGCCAGCTCACACGGTTTTAACGACGAGCAGTACTTC
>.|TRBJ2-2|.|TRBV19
CASIHTNTGELFF
TGTGCCAGTATCCATACTAACACCGGGGAGCTGTTTTTT
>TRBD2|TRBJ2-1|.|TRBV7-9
CASSLVGPGGEQFF
TGTGCCAGCAGCTTGGTGGGACCGGGAGGGGAGCAGTTCTTC
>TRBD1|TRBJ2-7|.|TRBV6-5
CASSYSRGYEQYF
TGTGCCAGCAGTTATAGCAGGGGGTACGAGCAGTACTTC
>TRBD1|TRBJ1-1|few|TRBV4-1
CASSTPRTGFTEAFF
TGCGCCAGCAGCACACCGAGGACAGGTTTCACTGAAGCTTTCTTT
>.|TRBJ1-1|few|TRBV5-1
CASSLQATNTEAFF
TGCGCCAGCAGCCTACAGGCGACGAACACTGAAGCTTTCTTT
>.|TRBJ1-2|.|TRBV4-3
CASSQGGGNYGYTF
TGCGCCAGCAGCCAGGGGGGAGGGAACTATGGCTACACCTTC
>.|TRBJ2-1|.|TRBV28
CASSRLVEQFF
TGTGCCAGCAGTAGGCTAGTTGAGCAGTTCTTC
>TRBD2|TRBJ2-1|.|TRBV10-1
CASSSGRGNEQFF
TGCGCCAGCAGTAGCGGGAGAGGTAATGAGCAGTTCTTC
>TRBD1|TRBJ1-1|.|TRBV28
CASSFRDRGKVTEAFF
TGTGCCAGCAGTTTTCGGGACAGGGGAAAGGTCACTGAAGCTTTCTTT
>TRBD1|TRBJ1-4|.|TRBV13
CASSLGTGNEKLFF
TGTGCCAGCAGCTTAGGGACAGGGAATGAAAAACTGTTTTTT
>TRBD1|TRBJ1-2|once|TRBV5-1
CASSLGQGENYGYTF
TGCGCCAGCAGCTTGGGACAGGGAGAAAACTATGGCTACACCTTC
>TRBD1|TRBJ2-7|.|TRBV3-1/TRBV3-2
CASCDRGDYEQYF
TGTGCCAGCTGCGACAGGGGTGACTACGAGCAGTACTTC
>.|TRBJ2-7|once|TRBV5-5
CASSVGTAPPYEQYF
TGTGCCAGCAGCGTTGGGACTGCTCCGCCCTACGAGCAGTACTTC
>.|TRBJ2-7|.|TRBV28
CASSSPRLGSSYEQYF
TGTGCCAGCAGTTCTCCACGACTGGGGAGCTCCTACGAGCAGTACTTC
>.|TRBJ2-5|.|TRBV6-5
CASSSTGPPETQYF
TGTGCCAGCAGTTCGACGGGTCCCCCAGAGACCCAGTACTTC
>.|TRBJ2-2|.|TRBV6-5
CASSTGKNTGELFF
TGTGCCAGCAGCACAGGGAAGAACACCGGGGAGCTGTTTTTT
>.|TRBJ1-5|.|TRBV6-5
CASRSRDQPQHF
TGTGCCAGCCGCTCCCGAGATCAGCCCCAGCATTTT
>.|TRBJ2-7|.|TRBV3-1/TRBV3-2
CASSQGPTVPYEQYF
TGTGCCAGCAGCCAAGGTCCCACGGTCCCTTACGAGCAGTACTTC
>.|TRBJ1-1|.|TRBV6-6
CASSYQGRENTEAFF
TGTGCCAGCAGTTACCAGGGGCGCGAGAACACTGAAGCTTTCTTT
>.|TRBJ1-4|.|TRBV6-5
CASSQGRVNEKLFF
TGTGCCAGCAGTCAGGGCCGGGTAAATGAAAAACTGTTTTTT
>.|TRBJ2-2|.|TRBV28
CASSPRRQGGTGELFF
TGTGCCAGCAGTCCCCGCCGCCAGGGGGGCACCGGGGAGCTGTTTTTT
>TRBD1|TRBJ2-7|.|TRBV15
CATSRDRGTGGEQYF
TGTGCCACCAGCAGAGATAGGGGGACAGGGGGCGAGCAGTACTTC
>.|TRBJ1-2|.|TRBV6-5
CASRRDRIYGYTF
TGTGCCAGCAGGCGCGACAGGATCTATGGCTACACCTTC
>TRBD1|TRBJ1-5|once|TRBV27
CASSLWAGGGYSNQPQHF
TGTGCCAGCAGTTTATGGGCAGGGGGCGGTTATAGCAATCAGCCCCAGCATTTT